This T cell receptor beta chain was identified in a study of identifying expanded T cells in peripheral blood. Study findings and constraints: Variance in clone template counts between roughly two-week samples significantly increased with total template count across all healthy donors.

Sequenced by immunoSEQ multiplex PCR; TCRdb stores in-frame clones only, minus some. This sample has 50,000 to 70,000 clones, with about 90% found just once. In regard to this clone: Antigen unknown.

Deletions cut 3 bases from V and 5 bases from J, with 8 bases between. Germline lookup yields CDR1 SGDLS and CDR2 YYNGEE. There are 12 residues in the CDR3. This receptor was obtained from a person aged 18-70 years in good health. Specimen: blood. The chain employs TRBV9 and TRBJ2-5; D not resolved. CDR3 nucleotide sequence: TGTGCCAGCAGCGGCGCTGCGGAGACCCAGTACTTC. Translating it yields CASSGAAETQYF.